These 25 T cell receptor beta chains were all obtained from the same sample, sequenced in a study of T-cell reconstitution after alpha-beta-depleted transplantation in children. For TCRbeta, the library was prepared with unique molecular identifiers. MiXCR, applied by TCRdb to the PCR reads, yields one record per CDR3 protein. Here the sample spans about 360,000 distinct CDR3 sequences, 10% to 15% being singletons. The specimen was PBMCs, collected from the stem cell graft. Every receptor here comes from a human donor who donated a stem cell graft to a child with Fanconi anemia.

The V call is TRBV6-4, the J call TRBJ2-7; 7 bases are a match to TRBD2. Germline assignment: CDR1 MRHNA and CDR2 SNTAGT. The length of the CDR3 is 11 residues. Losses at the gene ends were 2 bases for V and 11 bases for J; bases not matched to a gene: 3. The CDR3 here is CASSDGGGKYV. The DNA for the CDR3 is TGTGCCAGCAGTGACGGGGGGGGGAAGTACGTC.

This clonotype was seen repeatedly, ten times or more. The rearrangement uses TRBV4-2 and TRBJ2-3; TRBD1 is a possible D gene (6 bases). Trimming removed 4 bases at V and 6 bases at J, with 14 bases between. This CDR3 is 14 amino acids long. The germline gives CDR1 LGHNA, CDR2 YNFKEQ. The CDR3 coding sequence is TGTGCCAGCAGCCTCGGACGAAGGGGGGATACGCAGTATTTT. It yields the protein CASSLGRRGDTQYF.

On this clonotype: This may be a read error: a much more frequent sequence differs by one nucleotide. DNA for the CDR3: TGTGCCAGCAGCAAAGACGGGGTGGGGGCGAATGAGCAGTTCTTC. It translates to CASSKDGVGANEQFF. This chain links TRBV3-1 with TRBJ2-1; D possibly corresponds to TRBD1 (6 bases). This CDR3 contains 15 residues. Germline lookup yields CDR1 LGHDT and CDR2 YNNKEL (reference sequence).

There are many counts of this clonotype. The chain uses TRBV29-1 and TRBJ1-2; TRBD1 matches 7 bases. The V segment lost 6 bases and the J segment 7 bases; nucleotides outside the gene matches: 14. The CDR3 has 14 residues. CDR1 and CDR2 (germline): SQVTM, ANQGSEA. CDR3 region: CSVPPGGGSFGYTF. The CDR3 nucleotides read TGCAGCGTCCCCCCAGGGGGGGGTAGCTTTGGCTACACCTTC.

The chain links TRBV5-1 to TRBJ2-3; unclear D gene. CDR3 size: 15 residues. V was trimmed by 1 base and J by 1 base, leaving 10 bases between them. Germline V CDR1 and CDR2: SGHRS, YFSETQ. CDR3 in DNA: TGCGCCAGCAGCTTGCCGCCTATAGGCACAGATACGCAGTATTTT. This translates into CASSLPPIGTDTQYF.

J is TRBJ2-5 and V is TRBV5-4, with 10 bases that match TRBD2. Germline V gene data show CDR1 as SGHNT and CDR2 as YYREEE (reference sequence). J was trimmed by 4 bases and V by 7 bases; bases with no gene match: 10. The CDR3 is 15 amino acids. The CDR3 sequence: CASGRLAGVGETQYF. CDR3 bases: TGTGCCAGCGGCCGCCTAGCGGGGGTAGGAGAGACCCAGTACTTC.

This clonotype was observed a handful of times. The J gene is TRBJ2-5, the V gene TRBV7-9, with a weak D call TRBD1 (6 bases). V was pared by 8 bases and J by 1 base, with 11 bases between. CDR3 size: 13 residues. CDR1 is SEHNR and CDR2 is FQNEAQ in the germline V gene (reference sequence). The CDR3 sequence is CASGQSTQETQYF. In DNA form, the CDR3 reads TGTGCCAGCGGACAGTCCACCCAAGAGACCCAGTACTTC.

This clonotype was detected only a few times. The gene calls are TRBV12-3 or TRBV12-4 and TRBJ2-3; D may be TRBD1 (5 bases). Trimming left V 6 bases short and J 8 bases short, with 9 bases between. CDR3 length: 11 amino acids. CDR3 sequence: CASSPQGTQYF. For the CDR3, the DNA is TGTGCCAGCAGCCCCCAGGGTACGCAGTATTTT.

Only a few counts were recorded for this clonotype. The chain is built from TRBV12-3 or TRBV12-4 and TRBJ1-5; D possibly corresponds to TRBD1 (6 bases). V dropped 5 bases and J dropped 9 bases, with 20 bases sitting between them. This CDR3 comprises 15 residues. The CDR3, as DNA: TGTGCCAGCAGTCGCTCTACAGGGTCGGGTACGCCCCAGCATTTT. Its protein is CASSRSTGSGTPQHF.

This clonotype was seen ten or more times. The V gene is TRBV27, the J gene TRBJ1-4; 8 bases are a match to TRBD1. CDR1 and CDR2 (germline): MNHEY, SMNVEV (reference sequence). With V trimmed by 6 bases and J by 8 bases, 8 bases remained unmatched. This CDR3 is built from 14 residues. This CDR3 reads CASSQDRDREKLFF. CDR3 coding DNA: TGTGCCAGCAGCCAGGACAGGGATCGCGAAAAACTGTTTTTT.

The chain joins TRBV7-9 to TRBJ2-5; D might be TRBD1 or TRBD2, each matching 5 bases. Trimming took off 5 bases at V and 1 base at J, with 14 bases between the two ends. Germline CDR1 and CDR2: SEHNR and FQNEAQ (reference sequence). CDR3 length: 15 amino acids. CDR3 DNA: TGTGCCAGCAGCCTCAGGGTAGGAGGCCAAGAGACCCAGTACTTC. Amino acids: CASSLRVGGQETQYF. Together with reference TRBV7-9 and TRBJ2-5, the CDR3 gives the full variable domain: DTGVSQNPRHKITKRGQNVTFRCDPISEHNRLYWYRQTLGQGPEFLTYFQNEAQLEKSRLLSDRFSAERPKGSFSTLEIQRTEQGDSAMYLCASSLRVGGQETQYFGPGTRLLVL.

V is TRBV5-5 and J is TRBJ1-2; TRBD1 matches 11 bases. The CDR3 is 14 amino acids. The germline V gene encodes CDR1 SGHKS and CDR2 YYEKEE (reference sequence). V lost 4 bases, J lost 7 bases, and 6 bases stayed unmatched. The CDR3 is CASSEDRGRFGYTF. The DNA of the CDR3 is TGTGCCAGCAGCGAGGACAGGGGGCGATTTGGCTACACCTTC.

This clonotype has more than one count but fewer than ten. For the CDR3, the DNA is TGCAGTGCTGGGACTCCGGGCAATCAGCCCCAGCATTTT. Its translation is CSAGTPGNQPQHF. This chain uses TRBV20-1 with TRBJ1-5; D perhaps matches TRBD1 (5 bases). The V and J ends lost 5 bases and 2 bases respectively, with 10 bases between them. From germline, CDR1 is DFQATT and CDR2 SNEGSKA (reference sequence). The CDR3 contains 13 residues.

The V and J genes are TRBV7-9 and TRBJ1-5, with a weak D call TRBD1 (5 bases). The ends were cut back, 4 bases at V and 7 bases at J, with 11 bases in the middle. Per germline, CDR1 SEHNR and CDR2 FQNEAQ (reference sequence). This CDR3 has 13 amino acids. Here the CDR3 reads CASSSVGEQPQHF. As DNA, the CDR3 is TGTGCCAGCAGCTCCGTGGGGGAACAGCCCCAGCATTTT.

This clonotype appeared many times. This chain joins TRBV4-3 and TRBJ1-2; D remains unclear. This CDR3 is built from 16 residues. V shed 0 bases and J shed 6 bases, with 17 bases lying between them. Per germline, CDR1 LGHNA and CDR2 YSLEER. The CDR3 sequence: CASSQDLSFLGHGYTF. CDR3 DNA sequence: TGCGCCAGCAGCCAAGATTTGAGTTTCCTCGGCCATGGCTACACCTTC.

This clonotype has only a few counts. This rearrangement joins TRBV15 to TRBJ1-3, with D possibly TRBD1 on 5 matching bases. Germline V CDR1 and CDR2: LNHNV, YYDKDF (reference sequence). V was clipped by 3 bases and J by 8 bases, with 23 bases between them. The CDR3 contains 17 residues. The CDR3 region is CATSRAPRTETGDTIYF. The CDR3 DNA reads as TGTGCCACCAGCAGGGCCCCAAGGACCGAAACGGGGGACACCATATATTTT.

CDR3 coding DNA: TGTGCCAGCAGCTTATTAGGGACTAGATCGGAGACCCAGTACTTC. Its translation is CASSLLGTRSETQYF. The chain uses TRBV7-9 and TRBJ2-5; 8 bases fit TRBD2. Germline CDR1 and CDR2: SEHNR and FQNEAQ (reference sequence). The CDR3 totals 15 residues. Trimming at V came to 2 bases and at J to 5 bases, leaving 7 bases not matched to a gene.

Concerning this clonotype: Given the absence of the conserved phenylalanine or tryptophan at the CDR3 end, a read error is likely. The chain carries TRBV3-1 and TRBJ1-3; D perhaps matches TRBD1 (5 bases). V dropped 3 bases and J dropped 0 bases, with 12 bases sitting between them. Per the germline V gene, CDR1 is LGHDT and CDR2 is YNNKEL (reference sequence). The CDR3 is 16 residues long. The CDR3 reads CASSQVRQLSGNTIYY. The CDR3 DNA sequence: TGTGCCAGCAGCCAGGTCCGACAGCTCTCTGGAAACACCATATATTAT.

In nucleotides, the CDR3 is TGTGCCACCAGTGATTTGGAGGCCGGGGAGCTGTTTTTT. Its translation: CATSDLEAGELFF. This sequence joins TRBV24-1 and TRBJ2-2; D is ambiguous. Germline V gene sequence: CDR1 KGHDR, CDR2 SFDVKD. Trimming took 0 bases from V and 6 from J, leaving 4 bases between them. CDR3 length: 13 amino acids.

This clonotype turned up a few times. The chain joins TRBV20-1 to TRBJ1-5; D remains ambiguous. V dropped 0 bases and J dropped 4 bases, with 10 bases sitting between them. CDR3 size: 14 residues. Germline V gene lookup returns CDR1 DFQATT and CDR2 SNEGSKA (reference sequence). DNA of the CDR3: TGCAGTGCTAGAGATTTGCACAGTAATCAGCCCCAGCATTTT. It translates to CSARDLHSNQPQHF.

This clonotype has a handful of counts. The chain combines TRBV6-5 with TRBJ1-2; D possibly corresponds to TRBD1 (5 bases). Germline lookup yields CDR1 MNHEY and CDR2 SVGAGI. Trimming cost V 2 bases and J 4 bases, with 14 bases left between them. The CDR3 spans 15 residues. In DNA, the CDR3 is TGTGCCAGCAGTTACCCGGGGACGGGGAGCTATGGCTACACCTTC. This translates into CASSYPGTGSYGYTF.

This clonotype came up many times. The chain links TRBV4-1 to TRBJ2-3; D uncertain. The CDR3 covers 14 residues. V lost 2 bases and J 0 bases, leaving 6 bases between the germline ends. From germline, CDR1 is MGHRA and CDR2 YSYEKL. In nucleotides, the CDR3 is TGCGCCAGCAGCCAAAGGGCTAGCACAGATACGCAGTATTTT. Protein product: CASSQRASTDTQYF.

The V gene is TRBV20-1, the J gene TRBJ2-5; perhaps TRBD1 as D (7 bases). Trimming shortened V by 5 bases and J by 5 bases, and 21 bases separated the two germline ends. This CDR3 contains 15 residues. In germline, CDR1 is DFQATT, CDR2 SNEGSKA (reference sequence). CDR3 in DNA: TGCAGTGCTGGCTTCGACAGGGACTCTAGGGAGACCCAGTACTTC. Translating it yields CSAGFDRDSRETQYF.

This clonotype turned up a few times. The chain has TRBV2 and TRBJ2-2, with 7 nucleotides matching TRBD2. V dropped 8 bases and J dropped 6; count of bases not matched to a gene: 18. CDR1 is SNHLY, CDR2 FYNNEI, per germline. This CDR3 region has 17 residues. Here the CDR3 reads CASRLSAGEPLPGELFF. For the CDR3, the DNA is TGTGCCAGCCGCCTGTCCGCGGGGGAACCCTTACCCGGGGAGCTGTTTTTT.

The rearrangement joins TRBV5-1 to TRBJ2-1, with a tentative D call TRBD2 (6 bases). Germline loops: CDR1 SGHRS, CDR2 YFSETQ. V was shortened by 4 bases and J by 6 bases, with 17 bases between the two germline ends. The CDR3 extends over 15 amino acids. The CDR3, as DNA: TGCGCCAGCAGCCCGGCGGGACCGCGCCTCAATGAGCAGTTCTTC. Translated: CASSPAGPRLNEQFF.